This TCR beta chain was sequenced in a study of spatial heterogeneity in lung cancer. This clonotype was seen a handful of times. TCRdb passed the 5' RACE reads through MiXCR, listing each CDR3 protein once. The data hold about 92,000 distinct CDR3 sequences, with about 12% observed a single time. Regarding time point: sample taken at primary tumor resection. In germline, CDR1 is SGHVS, CDR2 FNYEAQ. The CDR3 totals 13 residues. V dropped 3 bases and J dropped 5 bases, with 8 bases sitting between them. The clonotype comes from a male donor with early-stage non-small cell lung cancer. V is TRBV7-6 and J is TRBJ1-5, with no clear D. The specimen comprised PBMCs, sampled at surgery. The CDR3 DNA sequence: TGTGCCAGCAGCTTTGGGCTGGATCAGCCCCAGCATTTT. Translated, it gives CASSFGLDQPQHF.